The rows below give T cell receptor beta chains drawn from one sample of a study of blood T cell repertoires in COVID-19. TCRdb keeps only in-frame clones here, not all; method: immunoSEQ multiplex PCR. The sample carries 55,000 to 80,000 clones, about 79% recorded once. The sequenced sample was peripheral blood. All receptors derive from a man in his 70s with acute or convalescent COVID-19. The CDR3 runs from the conserved cysteine through the conserved F or W. Each record gives: clone size, J gene, D gene, V gene, CDR3 DNA, CDR3 protein. A D gene is named only where the DNA matches it firmly. Some rows have no size entry. The others give once, few or many, or a class for an expanded clone.

clone_size: few; j_call: TRBJ2-7; d_call: .; v_call: TRBV5-4; cdr3_nt: TGTGCCAGCAGCATCCAGGACGGGGGATCCTACGAGCAGTACTTC; cdr3_aa: CASSIQDGGSYEQYF
clone_size: once; j_call: TRBJ1-1; d_call: .; v_call: TRBV4-3; cdr3_nt: TGCGCCAGCAGCCAAGATCCCCGCAGAAACACTGAAGCTTTCTTT; cdr3_aa: CASSQDPRRNTEAFF
clone_size: .; j_call: TRBJ1-1; d_call: TRBD1; v_call: TRBV18; cdr3_nt: TGTGCCAGCTCCAGACAACCGGGACAGGGGAACACTGAAGCTTTCTTT; cdr3_aa: CASSRQPGQGNTEAFF
clone_size: .; j_call: TRBJ2-4; d_call: TRBD1; v_call: TRBV5-6; cdr3_nt: TGTGCCAGCAGCTCACCGGGACAGGGTAAAAACATTCAGTACTTC; cdr3_aa: CASSSPGQGKNIQYF
clone_size: .; j_call: TRBJ2-5; d_call: .; v_call: TRBV24-1; cdr3_nt: TGTGCCACCAGTGACTTGGGGGCAGGGACCCAGTACTTC; cdr3_aa: CATSDLGAGTQYF
clone_size: .; j_call: TRBJ1-1; d_call: TRBD1; v_call: TRBV19; cdr3_nt: TGTGCCAGTAGTACGGGACAGGGGGCATGGAACACTGAAGCTTTCTTT; cdr3_aa: CASSTGQGAWNTEAFF
clone_size: .; j_call: TRBJ2-1; d_call: TRBD2; v_call: TRBV27; cdr3_nt: TGTGCCAGCAGTTTTAAGCGGGAGGTTTTTGAGCAGTTCTTC; cdr3_aa: CASSFKREVFEQFF
clone_size: .; j_call: TRBJ1-3; d_call: .; v_call: TRBV5-1; cdr3_nt: TGCGCCAGCAGCTTGGCCGGCTCTGGAAACACCATATATTTT; cdr3_aa: CASSLAGSGNTIYF
clone_size: .; j_call: TRBJ1-5; d_call: TRBD1; v_call: TRBV10-1; cdr3_nt: TGCGCCAGCAGCTTCCGGACAGGGGGCGATTATAGCAATCAGCCCCAGCATTTT; cdr3_aa: CASSFRTGGDYSNQPQHF
clone_size: .; j_call: TRBJ1-3; d_call: .; v_call: TRBV30; cdr3_nt: TGTGCCTGGAACAGCTATCTCTCTGGAAACACCATATATTTT; cdr3_aa: CAWNSYLSGNTIYF
clone_size: .; j_call: TRBJ2-7; d_call: .; v_call: TRBV7-9; cdr3_nt: TGTGCCAGCGAACCGGGACTCCAGTTCGGGGAGCAGTACTTC; cdr3_aa: CASEPGLQFGEQYF
clone_size: .; j_call: TRBJ2-1; d_call: TRBD1; v_call: TRBV24-1; cdr3_nt: TGTGCCACCAGTGACCGAAGACCAGGGGGTGGAACCTACAATGAGCAGTTCTTC; cdr3_aa: CATSDRRPGGGTYNEQFF
clone_size: .; j_call: TRBJ2-1; d_call: TRBD2; v_call: TRBV7-3; cdr3_nt: TGTGCCAGCAGCTGGACCGGGACTAAGACTTACAATGAGCAGTTCTTC; cdr3_aa: CASSWTGTKTYNEQFF
clone_size: .; j_call: TRBJ2-7; d_call: .; v_call: TRBV24-1; cdr3_nt: TGTGCCACCAGTGATGCTAGGCCACCCTACGAGCAGTACTTC; cdr3_aa: CATSDARPPYEQYF
clone_size: .; j_call: TRBJ2-5; d_call: .; v_call: TRBV6-1; cdr3_nt: TGTGCCAGCAGTGAATTGAGTAAGGGGACGCGGGGCCAGTACTTC; cdr3_aa: CASSELSKGTRGQYF
clone_size: .; j_call: TRBJ1-6; d_call: .; v_call: TRBV14; cdr3_nt: TGTGCCAGCAGCCAAGGCAGTTTTAATTCACCCCTCCACTTT; cdr3_aa: CASSQGSFNSPLHF
clone_size: .; j_call: TRBJ2-1; d_call: TRBD2; v_call: TRBV10-3; cdr3_nt: TGTGCCATCAGTGAAGGCTCTAGCGGAGCGGACAATGAGCAGTTCTTC; cdr3_aa: CAISEGSSGADNEQFF
clone_size: .; j_call: TRBJ2-7; d_call: .; v_call: TRBV27; cdr3_nt: TGTGCCAGCAGTTTATTTTCAGGGTACGAGCAGTACTTC; cdr3_aa: CASSLFSGYEQYF
clone_size: .; j_call: TRBJ2-7; d_call: .; v_call: TRBV6-4; cdr3_nt: TGTGCCAGCAGGGGGGACATAGCCTACAGGGAGCAGTACTTC; cdr3_aa: CASRGDIAYREQYF
clone_size: few; j_call: TRBJ1-6; d_call: TRBD1; v_call: TRBV19; cdr3_nt: TGTGCCAAAAAAGACAGGGGGGGCTCACCCCTCCACTTT; cdr3_aa: CAKKDRGGSPLHF